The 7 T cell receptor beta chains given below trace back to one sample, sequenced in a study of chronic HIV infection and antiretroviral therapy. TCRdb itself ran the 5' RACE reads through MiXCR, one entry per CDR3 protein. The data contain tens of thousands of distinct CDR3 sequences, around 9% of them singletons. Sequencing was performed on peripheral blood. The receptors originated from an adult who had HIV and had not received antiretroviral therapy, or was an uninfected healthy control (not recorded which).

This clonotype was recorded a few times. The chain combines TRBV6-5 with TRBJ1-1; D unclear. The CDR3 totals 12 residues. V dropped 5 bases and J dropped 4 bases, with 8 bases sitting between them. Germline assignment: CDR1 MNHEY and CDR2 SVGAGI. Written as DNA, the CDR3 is TGTGCCAGCAGTGGACCTCGCACTGAAGCTTTCTTT. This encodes CASSGPRTEAFF.

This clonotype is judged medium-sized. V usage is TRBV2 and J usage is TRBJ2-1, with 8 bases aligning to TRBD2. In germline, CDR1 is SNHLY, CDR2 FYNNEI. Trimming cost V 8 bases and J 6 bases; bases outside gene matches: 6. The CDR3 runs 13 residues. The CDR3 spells CASVQRETNEQFF. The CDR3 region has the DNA TGTGCCAGCGTCCAGCGGGAGACCAATGAGCAGTTCTTC.

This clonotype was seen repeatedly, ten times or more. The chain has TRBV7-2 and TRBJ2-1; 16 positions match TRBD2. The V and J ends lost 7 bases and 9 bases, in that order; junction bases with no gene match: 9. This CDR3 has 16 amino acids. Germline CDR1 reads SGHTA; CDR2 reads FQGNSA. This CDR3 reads CASTGGTSGGAGEQFF. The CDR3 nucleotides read TGTGCCAGCACCGGCGGGACTAGCGGGGGGGCCGGTGAGCAGTTCTTC.

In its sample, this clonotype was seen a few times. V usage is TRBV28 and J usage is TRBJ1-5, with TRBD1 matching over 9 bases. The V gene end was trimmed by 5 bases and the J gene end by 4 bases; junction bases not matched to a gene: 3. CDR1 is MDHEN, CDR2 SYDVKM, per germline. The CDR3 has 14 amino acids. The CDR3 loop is CASSLQGANQPQHF. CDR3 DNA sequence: TGTGCCAGCAGTCTACAGGGGGCGAATCAGCCCCAGCATTTT.

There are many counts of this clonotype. The CDR3 loop is CASSDVSYEQYF. CDR3 nucleotides: TGTGCCAGCAGTGACGTCTCCTACGAGCAGTACTTC. The chain combines TRBV2 with TRBJ2-7; D is uncertain. This CDR3 spans 12 amino acids. Trimming shortened V by 3 bases and J by 0 bases, and 3 bases separated the two germline ends. CDR1 SNHLY and CDR2 FYNNEI come from the germline V gene.

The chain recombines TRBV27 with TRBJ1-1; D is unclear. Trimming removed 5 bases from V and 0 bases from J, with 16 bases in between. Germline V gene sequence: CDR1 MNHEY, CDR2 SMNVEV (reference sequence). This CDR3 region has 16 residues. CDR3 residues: CASSNHSSFMNTEAFF. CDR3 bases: TGTGCCAGCAGTAATCACTCCTCTTTCATGAACACTGAAGCTTTCTTT.

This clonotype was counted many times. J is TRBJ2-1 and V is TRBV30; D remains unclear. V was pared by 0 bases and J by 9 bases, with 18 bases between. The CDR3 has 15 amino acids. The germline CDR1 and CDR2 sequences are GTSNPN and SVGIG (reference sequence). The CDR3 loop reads CAWSVSTRRAGEQFF. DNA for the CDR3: TGTGCCTGGAGTGTAAGTACCCGCCGGGCAGGTGAGCAGTTCTTC.